This entry features one T cell receptor beta chain sequence. These data are taken from a study of blood T cell repertoires in COVID-19. Profiled with immunoSEQ multiplex PCR; TCRdb holds only in-frame clones, not every one. The sample holds about 120,000 clones; roughly 90% are singletons and the top ten take about a fifth. This CDR3 region has 16 residues. Germline CDR1 SGHNT, CDR2 YYREEE (reference sequence). V was clipped by 1 base and J by 4 bases; unmatched bases: 5. The sample consisted of peripheral blood. The clonotype comes from a human donor with acute or convalescent COVID-19. The donor label of this sample is uncertain. The chain carries TRBV5-4 and TRBJ2-2, with TRBD2 matching over 9 bases. The CDR3: CASSLPSAGGTGELFF. Here the CDR3 DNA reads TGTGCCAGCAGCTTGCCCTCAGCGGGGGGCACCGGGGAGCTGTTTTTT.